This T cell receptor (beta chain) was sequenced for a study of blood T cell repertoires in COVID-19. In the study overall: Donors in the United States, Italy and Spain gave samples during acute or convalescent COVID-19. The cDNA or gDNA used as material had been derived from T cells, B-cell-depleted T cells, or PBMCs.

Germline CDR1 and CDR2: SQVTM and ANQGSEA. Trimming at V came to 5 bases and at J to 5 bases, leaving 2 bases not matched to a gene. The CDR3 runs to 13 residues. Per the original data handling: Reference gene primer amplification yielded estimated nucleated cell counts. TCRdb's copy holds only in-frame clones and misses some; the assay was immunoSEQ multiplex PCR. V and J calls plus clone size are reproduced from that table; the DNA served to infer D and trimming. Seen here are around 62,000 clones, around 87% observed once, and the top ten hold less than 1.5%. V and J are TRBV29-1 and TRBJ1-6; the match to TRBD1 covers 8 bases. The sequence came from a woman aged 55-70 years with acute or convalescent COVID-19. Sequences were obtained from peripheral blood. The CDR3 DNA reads TGCAGCGTTCAGGGGGCGAATAATTCACCCCTCCACTTT. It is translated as CSVQGANNSPLHF.